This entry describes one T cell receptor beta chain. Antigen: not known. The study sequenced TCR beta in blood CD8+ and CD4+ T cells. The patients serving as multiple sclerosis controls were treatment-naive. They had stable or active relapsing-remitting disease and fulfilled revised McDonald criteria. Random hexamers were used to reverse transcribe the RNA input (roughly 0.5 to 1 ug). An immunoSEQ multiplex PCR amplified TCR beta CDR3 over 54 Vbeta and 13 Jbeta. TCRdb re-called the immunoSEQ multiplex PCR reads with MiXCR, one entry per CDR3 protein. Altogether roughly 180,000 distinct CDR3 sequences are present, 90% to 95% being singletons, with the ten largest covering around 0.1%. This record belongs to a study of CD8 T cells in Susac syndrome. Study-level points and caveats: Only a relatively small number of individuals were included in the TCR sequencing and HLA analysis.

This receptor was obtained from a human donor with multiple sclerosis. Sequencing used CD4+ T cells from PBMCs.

CDR3 residues: CASSQLPGYNEKLFF. DNA for the CDR3: TGTGCCAGCAGCCAGCTCCCAGGTTACAATGAAAAACTGTTTTTT. The chain joins TRBV4-2 to TRBJ1-4; D unresolved. Germline V gene sequence: CDR1 LGHNA, CDR2 YNFKEQ. CDR3 size: 15 residues. V gave up 3 bases and J gave up 5 bases, with 13 bases separating them.